What follows are 16 T cell receptor beta chains derived from one specimen sequenced in a study of T cells after yellow fever vaccination. TCRdb reprocessed the 5' RACE reads with MiXCR, giving one entry per CDR3 protein. The table lists a few hundred thousand distinct CDR3 sequences, 3% to 4.5% of them singletons. The starting material was PBMCs, obtained 5 days after the yellow fever booster vaccination. Receptor source: a man between 18 and 35 years old who received the YFV17D yellow fever vaccine.

The table lists this clonotype with a few counts. V is TRBV7-9 and J is TRBJ2-7, with 7 bases lining up with TRBD2. The CDR3 is made up of 16 amino acids. Per germline, CDR1 SEHNR and CDR2 FQNEAQ (reference sequence). V shed 1 base and J 0 bases; nucleotides not matched to a gene: 6. CDR3 sequence reads: CASSLVGGEPSYEQYV. Here the CDR3 DNA reads TGTGCCAGCAGCTTAGTTGGGGGGGAACCCTCCTACGAGCAGTACGTC.

The J gene is TRBJ2-6, the V gene TRBV10-3; a possible D gene is TRBD1 (8 bases). V was trimmed by 6 bases and J by 1 base, leaving 19 bases between them. CDR1 is ENHRY, CDR2 SYGVKD, per germline. This CDR3 is built from 18 residues. CDR3 protein: CAISPRQGRGSGANVLTF. The CDR3 DNA reads TGTGCCATCAGCCCCCGACAGGGGAGGGGATCTGGGGCCAACGTCCTGACTTTC.

The rearrangement joins TRBV9 to TRBJ2-6; the match to TRBD2 covers 10 bases. This CDR3 region has 17 residues. The J segment lost 0 bases and the V segment lost 3 bases, leaving 3 bases of the junction unmatched. The germline CDR1 and CDR2 sequences are SGDLS and YYNGEE. CDR3 bases: TGTGCCAGCAGCGAAGCGGGGGGGCCCTCTGGGGCCAACGTCCTGACTTTC. This gives the protein CASSEAGGPSGANVLTF.

This clonotype was counted a few times. V and J are TRBV20-1 and TRBJ1-3, with D unresolved. This CDR3 region has 13 residues. V was cut by 6 bases and J by 0 bases, with 9 bases left in between. Germline V gene sequence: CDR1 DFQATT, CDR2 SNEGSKA (reference sequence). DNA for the CDR3: TGCAGTGCCCTCGGGAGCTCTGGAAACACCATATATTTT. Amino acid sequence: CSALGSSGNTIYF.

The sample holds a few counts of this clonotype. The V gene is TRBV20-1, the J gene TRBJ2-5; D might be TRBD1 or TRBD2, each matching 5 bases. The germline gives CDR1 DFQATT, CDR2 SNEGSKA (reference sequence). This CDR3 contains 18 residues. Trimming left V 1 base short and J 4 bases short, with 25 bases between. CDR3 DNA sequence: TGCAGTGCTAGAGGCCGAGGGGTATCCCGCGACGTCCCAGAGACCCAGTACTTC. Its translation: CSARGRGVSRDVPETQYF.

This clonotype was seen at least ten times. V usage is TRBV9 and J usage is TRBJ2-3, with D possibly matching TRBD2 (7 bases). The V and J ends lost 9 bases and 5 bases respectively, with 22 bases between them. The CDR3 covers 15 residues. The V gene's germline CDR1 is SGDLS and CDR2 YYNGEE. The DNA of the CDR3 is TGTGCCACATCAGAGGGGGGCAGGGAGGGAGATACGCAGTATTTT. Translating gives CATSEGGREGDTQYF.

This sequence joins TRBV10-3 and TRBJ2-3; 9 bases are shared with TRBD2. The CDR3 loop spans 15 amino acids. Germline CDR1 is ENHRY and CDR2 is SYGVKD. The V segment lost 8 bases and the J segment 2 bases; nucleotides outside the gene matches: 8. The CDR3 loop reads CAIEGSGGLTDTQYF. CDR3 DNA sequence: TGTGCCATCGAAGGTAGCGGGGGTCTCACAGATACGCAGTATTTT.

This clonotype was seen a few times. The V gene is TRBV6-5, the J gene TRBJ1-1, with a possible D match to TRBD1 (6 bases). The germline gives CDR1 MNHEY, CDR2 SVGAGI. Trimming removed 8 bases at V and 4 bases at J, with 14 bases between. There are 13 residues in the CDR3. The CDR3 DNA is TGTGCCAGCCAACCAGGCAGGGGCACTGAAGCTTTCTTT. Protein sequence: CASQPGRGTEAFF.

This clonotype was seen ten or more times. The CDR3 protein is CATRTRGGPFSTDTQYF. In DNA form, the CDR3 reads TGTGCCACCCGGACTAGAGGGGGCCCCTTTAGCACAGATACGCAGTATTTT. The rearrangement joins TRBV5-5 to TRBJ2-3; possibly TRBD1 or TRBD2 for D (7 bases each). The V gene's germline CDR1 is SGHKS and CDR2 YYEKEE (reference sequence). The CDR3 sequence is 17 residues long. Trimming shortened V by 9 bases and J by 0 bases, and 23 bases separated the two germline ends.

In its sample, this clonotype was seen a few times. The chain combines TRBV28 with TRBJ2-4; perhaps TRBD1 as D (6 bases). Per the germline V gene, CDR1 is MDHEN and CDR2 is SYDVKM. Deletions cut 3 bases from V and 5 bases from J, with 8 bases between. This CDR3 region has 13 residues. In DNA form, the CDR3 reads TGTGCCAGCAGTTTGCCAGGGGAAAACATTCAGTACTTC. It translates to CASSLPGENIQYF.

This clonotype was seen many times. The genes are TRBV5-5 and TRBJ2-1; 12 bases match TRBD2. Germline-derived CDR1 and CDR2 are SGHKS and YYEKEE (reference sequence). This CDR3 contains 17 residues. J lost 5 bases, V lost 1 base, and 7 bases had no gene match. CDR3 DNA sequence: TGTGCCAGCAGCTTGAGGACTCGGACTAGCGGGGACAATGAGCAGTTCTTC. It yields the protein CASSLRTRTSGDNEQFF.

This clonotype was picked up many times. This chain uses TRBV4-1 with TRBJ2-2; D uncertain. The CDR3 sequence is 14 residues long. Germline V gene lookup returns CDR1 MGHRA and CDR2 YSYEKL. V dropped 2 bases and J dropped 2 bases, with 6 bases sitting between them. The CDR3 nucleotides read TGCGCCAGCAGCCAATCGGTTAACACCGGGGAGCTGTTTTTT. This gives the protein CASSQSVNTGELFF.

This clonotype was detected only a few times. The CDR3 is CASSRVGATDTQYF. The CDR3 DNA reads TGCGCCAGCTCGCGGGTTGGGGCTACAGATACGCAGTATTTT. V gene TRBV5-1 combines with J gene TRBJ2-3; D may be TRBD1 or TRBD2 (5 bases each). The V gene's germline CDR1 is SGHRS and CDR2 YFSETQ. The ends were cut back, 7 bases at V and 3 bases at J, with 15 bases in the middle. The CDR3 totals 14 residues. Combining the CDR3 with reference TRBV5-1 and TRBJ2-3 gives the whole variable domain KAGVTQTPRYLIKTRGQQVTLSCSPISGHRSVSWYQQTPGQGLQFLFEYFSETQRNKGNFPGRFSGRQFSNSRSEMNVSTLELGDSALYLCASSRVGATDTQYFGPGTRLTVL.

J is TRBJ2-5 and V is TRBV7-6; TRBD1 matches 9 bases. The CDR3 is 15 amino acids. V gave up 5 bases and J gave up 4 bases; unmatched junction bases: 8. Germline V CDR1 and CDR2: SGHVS, FNYEAQ. In nucleotides, the CDR3 is TGTGCCAGCAGCGGGGACAGGGAGGGCCGAGAGACCCAGTACTTC. Translation: CASSGDREGRETQYF.

This clonotype was seen at least ten times. This chain uses TRBV20-1 with TRBJ2-7; D is undetermined. V was shortened by 1 base and J by 5 bases, with 9 bases between the two germline ends. Germline CDR1 is DFQATT and CDR2 is SNEGSKA (reference sequence). The CDR3 has 12 amino acids. In nucleotides, the CDR3 is TGCAGTGCTAGAGCTTGGGTAGACGAGCAGTACGTC. Amino acids: CSARAWVDEQYV.

This clonotype has more than one count but fewer than ten. The chain recombines TRBV7-9 with TRBJ2-5, with a weak D call TRBD1 (7 bases). Deletions cut 5 bases from V and 4 bases from J, with 14 bases between. This CDR3 comprises 14 residues. Germline-derived CDR1 and CDR2 are SEHNR and FQNEAQ (reference sequence). The CDR3 reads CASSRGTVSETQYF. The CDR3 DNA follows: TGTGCCAGCAGCCGGGGGACAGTCTCAGAGACCCAGTACTTC.